Listed below are T cell receptor beta chains from one sample, sequenced in a study of somatic mutations in cytotoxic T cells in rheumatoid arthritis. The data were produced by immunoSEQ multiplex PCR, yet TCRdb's version contains in-frame clones alone and is incomplete. The sample holds 15,000 to 20,000 clones; over 65% are singletons and the top ten take around 4.8%. Sequenced input: CD8+ T cells sorted from blood. The origin of the receptors is an adult with rheumatoid arthritis. CDR3s include the opening cysteine and the closing phenylalanine or tryptophan. A D gene is named only where the DNA matches it firmly. Clone size is given for some rows only: seen once, a few or many times, or a class if the clone is expanded.

CDR3 length,D gene,J gene,clone size,V gene,CDR3 protein,CDR3 DNA
17,NA,TRBJ2-3,NA,TRBV5-1,CASSQLPIGAEADTQYF,TGCGCCAGCAGCCAATTACCCATTGGAGCGGAGGCAGATACGCAGTATTTT
13,NA,TRBJ1-2,NA,TRBV7-8,CASSPTLGYGYTF,TGTGCCAGCAGCCCGACACTCGGGTATGGCTACACCTTC
14,NA,TRBJ2-2,NA,TRBV9,CASSGTGTTGELFF,TGTGCCAGCAGCGGTACAGGGACCACCGGGGAGCTGTTTTTT
16,NA,TRBJ1-3,NA,TRBV4-1,CASSQPGLLSGNTIYF,TGCGCCAGCAGCCAACCGGGACTGCTCTCTGGAAACACCATATATTTT
15,TRBD1,TRBJ1-5,NA,TRBV2,CASSLATGLNQPQHF,TGTGCCAGCAGCCTCGCGACAGGGCTAAATCAGCCCCAGCATTTT
16,NA,TRBJ2-3,NA,TRBV11-2,CASSLIGPDRTDTQYF,TGTGCCAGCAGCTTAATTGGGCCCGATCGCACAGATACGCAGTATTTT
16,NA,TRBJ1-4,NA,TRBV7-9,CASSSTREVLNEKLFF,TGTGCCAGCAGCTCTACGAGGGAAGTCCTCAATGAAAAACTGTTTTTT
15,TRBD2,TRBJ2-1,NA,TRBV7-9,CASSPTSGGTNEQFF,TGTGCCAGCAGCCCGACTAGCGGGGGGACTAATGAGCAGTTCTTC
13,NA,TRBJ2-1,NA,TRBV27,CASSLPAGGPQFF,TGTGCCAGCAGCCTTCCTGCGGGCGGCCCGCAGTTCTTC
15,NA,TRBJ2-7,NA,TRBV30,CAWRRDVGLTNEQYF,TGTGCCTGGAGGAGGGACGTAGGACTAACGAACGAGCAGTACTTC
12,NA,TRBJ2-7,NA,TRBV27,CASSSSLYEQYF,TGTGCCAGCAGTTCTAGCCTCTACGAGCAGTACTTC
16,NA,TRBJ1-5,NA,TRBV21-1,CASSNREAYSNQPQHF,TGTGCCAGCAGCAACCGGGAGGCCTATAGCAATCAGCCCCAGCATTTT
15,TRBD2,TRBJ2-2,once,TRBV9,CASSIGGAEGGELFF,TGTGCCAGCTCAATCGGGGGGGCCGAGGGCGGGGAGCTGTTTTTT
15,TRBD1,TRBJ1-1,few,TRBV27,CASSSQTGGGTEAFF,TGTGCCAGCAGTTCCCAAACAGGGGGTGGCACTGAAGCTTTCTTT
12,NA,TRBJ2-5,NA,TRBV6-5,CASSLGQETQYF,TGTGCCAGCAGTTTGGGGCAGGAGACCCAGTACTTC
14,TRBD2,TRBJ2-4,NA,TRBV10-2,CATGPGLAGGPEYF,TGCGCCACCGGTCCCGGACTAGCGGGGGGACCGGAGTACTTC
17,NA,TRBJ1-1,NA,TRBV5-4,CASSLARGQGLDTEAFF,TGTGCCAGCAGCTTGGCCAGAGGGCAGGGTTTGGACACTGAAGCTTTCTTT
12,NA,TRBJ1-5,NA,TRBV2,CASSDQGLPQHF,TGTGCCAGCAGTGATCAGGGGTTGCCCCAGCATTTT
17,NA,TRBJ2-6,NA,TRBV9,CASSVDGPLSGANVLTF,TGTGCCAGCAGCGTAGACGGTCCCCTCTCTGGGGCCAACGTCCTGACTTTC
14,TRBD1,TRBJ1-4,few,TRBV7-9,CASRHRGFNEKLFF,TGTGCCAGCAGACACAGGGGATTCAATGAAAAACTGTTTTTT
12,NA,TRBJ2-2,NA,TRBV7-9,CASSIGIGELFF,TGTGCCAGCAGCATAGGGATCGGGGAGCTGTTTTTT
16,TRBD2,TRBJ2-2,NA,TRBV9,CASSVGLAGGTGELFF,TGTGCCAGCAGCGTCGGGCTAGCGGGGGGCACCGGGGAGCTGTTTTTT
16,TRBD1,TRBJ2-5,NA,TRBV25-1,CASSDGDRGVQETQYF,TGTGCCAGCAGTGACGGGGACAGGGGGGTTCAAGAGACCCAGTACTTC
16,TRBD2,TRBJ2-1,NA,TRBV10-2,CASSEPTSGGVIGRFF,TGCGCCAGCAGTGAGCCGACTAGCGGGGGAGTCATCGGTCGGTTCTTC
13,NA,TRBJ1-4,NA,TRBV9,CASGGGGNEKLFF,TGTGCCAGCGGAGGCGGGGGTAATGAAAAACTGTTTTTT
16,NA,TRBJ2-1,NA,TRBV7-9,CASSFRGGKPYNEQFF,TGTGCCAGCAGCTTTAGAGGGGGAAAGCCCTACAATGAGCAGTTCTTC
13,NA,TRBJ1-1,NA,TRBV30,CACPGGGNTEAFF,TGTGCCTGCCCAGGCGGGGGGAACACTGAAGCTTTCTTT
15,TRBD2,TRBJ2-5,NA,TRBV15,CATSSSGWYMETQYF,TGTGCCACCAGCAGTAGCGGGTGGTATATGGAGACCCAGTACTTC
11,NA,TRBJ2-1,NA,TRBV20-1,CSIIVGDEQFF,TGCAGTATTATCGTAGGCGATGAGCAGTTCTTC
13,TRBD1,TRBJ2-1,few,TRBV7-9,CASSLAPTGWGFF,TGTGCCAGCAGCCTAGCCCCGACAGGGTGGGGGTTCTTC
15,TRBD1,TRBJ1-1,once,TRBV5-1,CASSLGGGAGTEAFF,TGCGCCAGCAGCTTGGGAGGGGGCGCGGGCACTGAAGCTTTCTTT
14,TRBD2,TRBJ2-7,few,TRBV4-1,CASKVGEGLYEQYF,TGCGCCAGTAAGGTGGGCGAGGGACTATACGAGCAGTACTTC
13,TRBD1,TRBJ2-7,few,TRBV7-8,CASSVGQIYEQYF,TGTGCCAGCAGCGTGGGACAGATCTACGAGCAGTACTTC
15,NA,TRBJ2-5,NA,TRBV6-1,CASSDWVLGLETQYF,TGTGCCAGCAGTGATTGGGTCCTGGGTTTGGAGACCCAGTACTTC
16,TRBD1,TRBJ1-5,medium-sized,TRBV6-6,CASSYGGQGMNQPQHF,TGTGCCAGCAGTTACGGGGGACAGGGAATGAACCAGCCCCAGCATTTT
15,NA,TRBJ1-4,NA,TRBV30,CAWRAGRGANEKLFF,TGTGCCTGGAGGGCCGGCAGGGGAGCTAATGAAAAACTGTTTTTT
17,NA,TRBJ2-7,NA,TRBV4-1,CASSQRLVPIDRNEQYF,TGCGCCAGCAGCCAGAGACTTGTCCCAATCGATAGGAACGAGCAGTACTTC
14,NA,TRBJ2-1,few,TRBV27,CASSPSGGDNEQFF,TGTGCCAGCAGTCCTAGTGGGGGTGACAATGAGCAGTTCTTC
15,NA,TRBJ2-7,NA,TRBV5-5,CASSLLLGTFHEQYF,TGTGCCAGCAGCTTGCTGCTGGGGACCTTCCACGAGCAGTACTTC
14,NA,TRBJ2-7,once,TRBV7-9,CASSLTVLGVEQYF,TGTGCCAGCAGCTTAACAGTTTTAGGGGTCGAGCAGTACTTC
18,NA,TRBJ1-5,NA,TRBV1,CTSSQVGPGQGINQPQHF,TGCACCAGCAGCCAAGTAGGGCCGGGACAGGGGATAAATCAGCCCCAGCATTTT
16,TRBD2,TRBJ2-3,NA,TRBV9,CASSVRLAGVDDTQYF,TGTGCCAGCAGCGTGCGACTAGCGGGGGTCGATGATACGCAGTATTTT
17,NA,TRBJ2-7,NA,TRBV2,CASSSSPPTLSSYEQYF,TGTGCCAGCAGTTCCTCGCCTCCCACGTTGAGCTCCTACGAGCAGTACTTC
13,NA,TRBJ1-1,NA,TRBV30,CAWALQRHTEAFF,TGTGCCTGGGCCCTCCAGCGGCACACTGAAGCTTTCTTT
15,NA,TRBJ2-2,NA,TRBV6-1,CASSEDLSSTGELFF,TGTGCCAGCAGTGAAGATCTTAGCAGCACCGGGGAGCTGTTTTTT
14,TRBD1,TRBJ2-2,NA,TRBV27,CASGQGSFTGELFF,TGTGCCAGCGGACAGGGTTCGTTCACCGGGGAGCTGTTTTTT
13,NA,TRBJ1-5,few,TRBV25-1,CASSDGTNQPQHF,TGTGCCAGCAGTGACGGAACCAATCAGCCCCAGCATTTT
14,NA,TRBJ1-4,NA,TRBV9,CASSGGQNRLKLFF,TGTGCCAGCAGCGGTGGACAGAACAGATTGAAACTGTTTTTT
14,NA,TRBJ2-7,NA,TRBV4-2,CASSPLEGTYEQYF,TGTGCCAGCAGCCCCCTGGAGGGGACCTACGAGCAGTACTTC
14,TRBD2,TRBJ2-7,NA,TRBV6-4,CASSISGVAHEQYF,TGTGCCAGCAGTATTAGCGGGGTGGCCCACGAGCAGTACTTC
16,NA,TRBJ2-1,NA,TRBV5-1,CASSLMSSNSYNEQFF,TGCGCCAGCAGCTTGATGAGCAGTAATTCCTACAATGAGCAGTTCTTC
17,NA,TRBJ2-5,once,TRBV4-1,CASSQEEGEGRQETQYF,TGCGCCAGCAGCCAAGAAGAGGGGGAGGGCCGCCAAGAGACCCAGTACTTC
13,NA,TRBJ1-6,NA,TRBV25-1,CATGPGFNSPLHF,TGTGCCACTGGACCGGGTTTCAATTCACCCCTCCACTTT
14,NA,TRBJ2-4,NA,TRBV4-1,CASSQGGAKNIQYF,TGCGCCAGCAGCCAAGGGGGGGCCAAAAACATTCAGTACTTC
14,NA,TRBJ2-7,few,TRBV5-4,CASSSRDGIYEQYF,TGTGCCAGCAGCTCCAGGGACGGGATTTACGAGCAGTACTTC